These 9 T cell receptor beta chains were all obtained from the same sample, sequenced in a study of blood T cell repertoires in COVID-19. Produced via immunoSEQ multiplex PCR; TCRdb's table is partial and in-frame only. The table records approximately 36,000 clones, around 85% of them present only once. The sample consisted of peripheral blood. The receptors derive from a man in his fifties or sixties with active COVID-19.

The table lists this clone with a count of one. The chain employs TRBV2 and TRBJ1-2, with 8 positions matching TRBD1. This CDR3 comprises 14 residues. CDR1 and CDR2 from the germline V gene are SNHLY and FYNNEI. Unmatched junction bases numbered 8, after V lost 6 bases and J lost 5 bases. CDR3 amino acids: CASSWGRGQYGYTF. The CDR3 coding sequence is TGTGCCAGCAGCTGGGGCAGGGGGCAGTATGGCTACACCTTC.

V usage is TRBV27 and J usage is TRBJ2-7; 9 bases are shared with TRBD1. This CDR3 comprises 15 residues. The ends lost 4 bases at V and 4 bases at J; junction bases unmatched: 8. Germline assignment: CDR1 MNHEY and CDR2 SMNVEV (reference sequence). CDR3 residues: CASSWAGTGLYEQYF. CDR3 in DNA: TGTGCCAGCAGTTGGGCCGGGACAGGGTTGTACGAGCAGTACTTC.

The CDR3 here is CASSERDRANYEQYF. The CDR3, as DNA: TGTGCCAGCAGTGAACGGGACAGGGCGAACTACGAGCAGTACTTC. This chain links TRBV6-1 with TRBJ2-7; 9 bases line up with TRBD1. The junction had 5 bases not matched to a gene; V was cut back by 2 bases and J by 3 bases. This CDR3 spans 15 amino acids. The germline CDR1 and CDR2 sequences are MNHNS and SASEGT.

The genes are TRBV3-1 (or the pseudogene TRBV3-2) and TRBJ2-2; 9 bases line up with TRBD2. The germline V gene encodes CDR1 LGHDT and CDR2 YNNKEL (reference sequence). J gave up 1 base and V 1 base, and 10 bases lay outside the gene matches. The CDR3 sequence is 19 residues long. The CDR3 reads CASSQGLVGAGGNTGELFF. CDR3 bases: TGTGCCAGCAGCCAAGGTTTGGTTGGAGCGGGGGGGAACACCGGGGAGCTGTTTTTT.

J is TRBJ2-1 and V is TRBV7-9; D perhaps matches TRBD2 (5 bases). V shed 1 base and J shed 7 bases, with 20 bases lying between them. The CDR3 spans 17 residues. Looked up from germline, CDR1 is SEHNR and CDR2 is FQNEAQ (reference sequence). CDR3: CASSLVAAGGGINEQFF. CDR3 nucleotide sequence: TGTGCCAGCAGCTTAGTTGCGGCGGGCGGAGGTATAAATGAGCAGTTCTTC.

The rearrangement links TRBV12-5 to TRBJ1-3, with 7 nucleotides matching TRBD1. J lost 3 bases, V lost 3 bases, and 2 bases had no gene match. The germline V gene encodes CDR1 LGHNT and CDR2 FRNRAP. This CDR3 has 14 amino acids. In DNA, the CDR3 is TGTGCTAGTGGTTTACAGGGGTATGGAAACACCATATATTTT. Translating gives CASGLQGYGNTIYF. Filled out from reference TRBV12-5 and TRBJ1-3, the complete variable domain reads DARVTQTPRHKVTEMGQEVTMRCQPILGHNTVFWYRQTMMQGLELLAYFRNRAPLDDSGMPKDRFSAEMPDATLATLKIQPSEPRDSAVYFCASGLQGYGNTIYFGEGSWLTVV.

The chain links TRBV2 to TRBJ2-2, with D possibly being TRBD1 (5 bases). The CDR3 is 17 amino acids. The V end was cut by 5 bases, the J end by 0 bases, with 16 bases between. Per the germline V gene, CDR1 is SNHLY and CDR2 is FYNNEI. The CDR3 spells CASSFPLDRSNTGELFF. CDR3 in DNA: TGTGCCAGCAGTTTCCCTCTAGACAGATCGAACACCGGGGAGCTGTTTTTT.

The chain links TRBV24-1 to TRBJ2-3; 8 nucleotides agree with TRBD2. Germline V gives CDR1 KGHDR, CDR2 SFDVKD. Losses at the gene ends were 1 base for V and 4 bases for J; bases not matched to a gene: 3. This CDR3 contains 15 residues. CDR3 sequence reads: CATSDFGSGADTQYF. The CDR3 DNA reads TGTGCCACCAGTGATTTTGGTAGCGGGGCAGATACGCAGTATTTT.

The chain recombines TRBV4-3 with TRBJ1-5; D is possibly TRBD1 (5 bases). The germline V gene encodes CDR1 LGHNA and CDR2 YSLEER. Trimming pared 1 base from V and 4 bases from J, leaving 5 bases between. This CDR3 comprises 13 residues. The CDR3 region has the DNA TGCGCCAGCAGCCAAGCAGGGAATCAGCCCCAGCATTTT. Residues: CASSQAGNQPQHF.